This is a list of T cell receptor beta chains from one sample in a study of cytomegalovirus exposure and HLA in healthy donors. Assay used: immunoSEQ multiplex PCR; TCRdb lists only in-frame clones, some missing. The table includes some 170,000 clones, approximately 89% detected once. Sequences were obtained from PBMCs. The receptors shown here come from a man aged 18-30 years in good health and CMV-seropositive. CDR3s include the opening cysteine and the closing phenylalanine or tryptophan. D genes are given only for firm matches. Not all rows give a size; the values are once, few, many and, for expanded clones, a class.

j_gene | v_gene | abundance | d_gene | CDR3aa | CDR3nt
TRBJ1-1 | TRBV4-1 | . | TRBD1 | CASSQGKLDRGYTEAFF | TGCGCCAGCAGCCAAGGGAAACTTGACAGGGGGTATACTGAAGCTTTCTTT
TRBJ2-3 | TRBV5-4 | . | . | CASSSPAIRGGGLDTQYF | TGTGCCAGCAGCTCTCCGGCGATTCGAGGGGGGGGCCTAGATACGCAGTATTTT
TRBJ1-1 | TRBV4-3 | . | . | CASSQDLGENTEAFF | TGCGCCAGCAGCCAAGATCTAGGCGAAAACACTGAAGCTTTCTTT
TRBJ1-2 | TRBV14 | . | . | CASSQAVGQGGYGYTF | TGTGCCAGCAGCCAGGCGGTCGGCCAGGGCGGCTATGGCTACACCTTC
TRBJ1-2 | TRBV5-1 | . | TRBD1 | CASSLAGQGAPGYTF | TGCGCCAGCAGCTTGGCGGGACAGGGGGCGCCTGGCTACACCTTC
TRBJ2-2 | TRBV19 | . | TRBD2 | CASIAGPANTGELFF | TGTGCCAGCATAGCGGGACCAGCGAACACCGGGGAGCTGTTTTTT
TRBJ1-6 | TRBV5-1 | once | . | CASSLTGDSPLHF | TGCGCCAGCAGCTTAACAGGCGATTCACCCCTCCACTTT
TRBJ2-7 | TRBV4-3 | . | TRBD1 | CASSQDPTGAEQYF | TGCGCCAGCAGCCAAGATCCGACAGGGGCCGAGCAGTACTTC
TRBJ1-1 | TRBV27 | . | TRBD1 | CASRQGAYKRNTEAFF | TGTGCCAGCAGACAGGGGGCATATAAGCGGAACACTGAAGCTTTCTTT
TRBJ2-7 | TRBV5-3 | . | . | CARSLNAGGENYEQYF | TGTGCCAGAAGCTTGAACGCCGGCGGGGAGAACTACGAGCAGTACTTC
TRBJ2-3 | TRBV5-1 | . | . | CASSLEPSDTQYF | TGCGCCAGCAGCTTGGAGCCCTCAGATACGCAGTATTTT
TRBJ2-7 | TRBV4-1 | . | . | CASSHTGSSYEQYF | TGCGCCAGCAGCCATACAGGGAGCTCCTACGAGCAGTACTTC
TRBJ1-1 | TRBV5-4 | . | . | CASSFGWTEAFF | TGTGCCAGCAGCTTCGGGTGGACTGAAGCTTTCTTT
TRBJ1-2 | TRBV4-2 | once | . | CASTGGRGEYGYTF | TGTGCCAGTACCGGCGGCAGGGGCGAATATGGCTACACCTTC
TRBJ2-7 | TRBV5-1 | . | TRBD1 | CASSSTGGNPAYEQYF | TGCGCCAGCAGCAGCACAGGGGGCAACCCCGCCTACGAGCAGTACTTC
TRBJ1-1 | TRBV4-3 | . | . | CASSQRRANTEAFF | TGCGCCAGCAGCCAACGGAGAGCCAACACTGAAGCTTTCTTT
TRBJ1-1 | TRBV5-8 | . | . | CASSQMRGNTEAFF | TGTGCCAGCAGTCAAATGCGCGGAAACACTGAAGCTTTCTTT
TRBJ2-7 | TRBV5-1 | . | . | CASSSGGGMYEQYF | TGCGCCAGCAGCTCCGGAGGTGGGATGTACGAGCAGTACTTC
TRBJ1-1 | TRBV7-2 | . | . | CASSVRETEAFF | TGTGCCAGCAGCGTGAGGGAAACTGAAGCTTTCTTT
TRBJ2-5 | TRBV13 | . | . | CASSGKVGGSEETQYF | TGTGCCAGCAGCGGAAAGGTCGGAGGGAGCGAAGAGACCCAGTACTTC
TRBJ2-5 | TRBV6-4 | many | TRBD2 | CASSPAGVAPQETQYF | TGTGCCAGCAGTCCAGCGGGAGTGGCCCCTCAAGAGACCCAGTACTTC
TRBJ2-3 | TRBV7-2 | once | TRBD1 | CAGSAGQGGLTQYF | TGTGCCGGCAGCGCGGGACAGGGTGGTCTAACGCAGTATTTT
TRBJ2-7 | TRBV28 | . | . | CASSLGTREQYF | TGTGCCAGCAGTTTGGGCACGAGAGAGCAGTACTTC
TRBJ1-5 | TRBV2 | . | . | CASSGVGGIEAQHF | TGTGCCAGCAGTGGGGTGGGGGGGATTGAGGCCCAGCATTTT
TRBJ1-5 | TRBV4-1 | . | TRBD1 | CASSQVLEPGQGVLHF | TGCGCCAGCAGCCAAGTGCTAGAACCCGGACAGGGTGTTCTGCATTTT